These 27 T cell receptor beta chains were all obtained from the same sample, sequenced in a study of neurological immune-mediated disorders. MiXCR was run by TCRdb on the 5' RACE reads, yielding one entry per CDR3 protein. Of over 35,000 distinct CDR3 sequences in the sample, 2% to 3% were seen once. The sequenced material came from PBMCs. The receptors derive from a man aged 45-65 years with multiple sclerosis.

This clonotype was found many times. The CDR3 is CSARGHLTTNEKLFF. In DNA, the CDR3 is TGCAGTGCTAGAGGACACCTAACAACTAATGAAAAACTGTTTTTT. The chain is built from TRBV20-1 and TRBJ1-4; no reliable D call. This CDR3 is 15 amino acids long. Germline V gene data show CDR1 as DFQATT and CDR2 as SNEGSKA (reference sequence). V was shortened by 1 base and J by 0 bases, with 9 bases between the two germline ends.

This clonotype was recorded at least ten times. The chain joins TRBV5-6 to TRBJ1-1; D is unresolved. This CDR3 is 14 amino acids long. Between the trimmed V and J ends, which lost 4 bases and 0 bases, there was a span of 10 bases. Germline V gene data show CDR1 as SGHDT and CDR2 as YYEEEE. CDR3 sequence (DNA): TGTGCCAGCAGCCTGAGCGGAGTGAACACTGAAGCTTTCTTT. Translated, it gives CASSLSGVNTEAFF.

As to this clonotype: Being one base from a much bigger clone, this may be a read error. The chain recombines TRBV12-3 or TRBV12-4 with TRBJ1-5, with TRBD1 as a possible D gene (5 bases). CDR3 length equals 15 residues. The CDR3 nucleotides read TGTGCCAGCAGTTTAACCGGGACTATCAATCAGCCCCAGAATTTT. It specifies CASSLTGTINQPQNF.

This clonotype has at least ten counts. The genes are TRBV7-2 and TRBJ1-1; 7 bases fit TRBD1. CDR1 SGHTA and CDR2 FQGNSA come from the germline V gene. The length of the CDR3 is 17 residues. Unmatched junction bases numbered 15, after V lost 4 bases and J lost 4 bases. The CDR3 DNA reads TGTGCCAGCAGCTCTAGGGGAAAGACAGGGCGAGGCACTGAAGCTTTCTTT. As protein: CASSSRGKTGRGTEAFF.

This clonotype was found many times. This chain joins TRBV5-1 and TRBJ1-1; 8 bases align to TRBD1. The germline V gene has CDR1 SGHRS and CDR2 YFSETQ. The CDR3 sequence is 16 residues long. Trimming at V came to 3 bases and at J to 1 base, leaving 8 bases not matched to a gene. Here the CDR3 reads CASSYDPGQENTEAFF. CDR3 DNA: TGCGCCAGCAGCTACGACCCGGGACAGGAGAACACTGAAGCTTTCTTT.

In this sample, this clonotype turned up many times. V usage is TRBV2 and J usage is TRBJ2-7; TRBD1 is a possible D gene (6 bases). V shed 5 bases and J shed 2 bases, with 10 bases lying between them. This CDR3 has 13 residues. Germline CDR1 SNHLY, CDR2 FYNNEI. This CDR3 reads CASSSRTAYEQYF. The DNA for the CDR3 is TGTGCCAGCAGTAGCAGGACAGCCTACGAGCAGTACTTC.

This clonotype was observed many times. The V call is TRBV11-3, the J call TRBJ2-1, with 9 positions matching TRBD2. The CDR3 sequence is 17 residues long. In germline, CDR1 is SGHNT, CDR2 YENEEA. V gave up 5 bases and J gave up 1 base; unmatched junction bases: 9. CDR3 nucleotides: TGTGCCAGCAGCCGGAGAGGAGCGGGGGGTTCCTACAATGAGCAGTTCTTC. This codes for CASSRRGAGGSYNEQFF.

This clonotype was observed many times. The V gene is TRBV20-1, the J gene TRBJ1-1, with no clear D. With 0 bases removed from V and 8 bases from J, the gap between germline ends came to 13 bases. CDR3 length equals 13 residues. CDR1 DFQATT and CDR2 SNEGSKA come from the germline V gene (reference sequence). The CDR3, as DNA: TGCAGTGCTAGAGACCCTTCCGCTCTAGAAGCTTTCTTT. Protein product: CSARDPSALEAFF.

This clonotype was seen repeatedly, ten times or more. Relative to the germline gene, one junction end is altered; a read error may explain this. The chain couples TRBV4-3 to TRBJ1-6, with D tentatively TRBD1 (6 bases). The germline CDR1 and CDR2 sequences are LGHNA and YSLEER. The CDR3 sequence is 13 residues long. The chain's CDR3 is CASSQDRGSPLNF. The CDR3 bases are TGCGCCAGCAGCCAAGACAGGGGTTCACCCCTCAACTTT.

This clonotype was detected many times. The genes are TRBV5-6 and TRBJ2-7; the match to TRBD2 covers 11 bases. Germline V gene lookup returns CDR1 SGHDT and CDR2 YYEEEE. The CDR3 spans 14 residues. Losses at the gene ends were 4 bases for V and 5 bases for J; bases not matched to a gene: 5. CDR3 DNA sequence: TGTGCCAGCAGCGGTAGCGGGGGGGCCAACGAGCAGTACTTC. Its translation: CASSGSGGANEQYF.

This clonotype was counted many times. The rearrangement uses TRBV20-1 and TRBJ1-1; D gene unclear. Per the germline V gene, CDR1 is DFQATT and CDR2 is SNEGSKA (reference sequence). Trimming shortened V by 5 bases and J by 4 bases, and 20 bases separated the two germline ends. This CDR3 region has 15 residues. For the CDR3, the DNA is TGCAGTGCTCCCGAGAACCTGGGGAATCCCACTGAAGCTTTCTTT. Translating it yields CSAPENLGNPTEAFF.

This clonotype has a count of ten or more. The chain is built from TRBV2 and TRBJ2-5, with unresolved D. The CDR3 has 15 residues. Trimming shortened V by 2 bases and J by 5 bases, and 15 bases separated the two germline ends. Germline CDR1 SNHLY, CDR2 FYNNEI. DNA for the CDR3: TGTGCCAGCAGTGAACTCGGTCAGGTTGAGGAGACCCAGTACTTC. As protein: CASSELGQVEETQYF.

This clonotype was recorded many times. The CDR3 region is CASSPPIYTGELFF. In DNA form, the CDR3 reads TGTGCCAGCAGCCCGCCGATCTATACCGGGGAGCTGTTTTTT. The chain employs TRBV7-2 and TRBJ2-2; D is ambiguous. Trimming left V 5 bases short and J 5 bases short, with 12 bases between. The CDR3 length is 14 residues. Germline V gene sequence: CDR1 SGHTA, CDR2 FQGNSA.

This clonotype occurred a few times. A much larger clone differs from this one at a single base, so this may be a read error. J is TRBJ2-7 and V is TRBV6-6; TRBD2 is a possible D gene (6 bases). Trimming pared 6 bases from V and 4 bases from J, leaving 19 bases between. Germline CDR1 MNHNY, CDR2 SVGAGI (reference sequence). The CDR3 is 15 amino acids. The CDR3 spells CASSHGTRNPYEQYF. CDR3 DNA: TGTGCCAGCAGCCATGGGACTCGTAATCCATACGAGCAGTACTTC.

Many counts were recorded for this clonotype. This chain connects TRBV12-3 or TRBV12-4 to TRBJ1-2, with D unclear. The germline V and J ends were trimmed by 7 bases and 2 bases, with 11 bases remaining between them. CDR3 size: 13 residues. CDR3 sequence reads: CASTNRGNYGYTF. CDR3 DNA sequence: TGTGCCAGCACTAACAGAGGAAACTATGGCTACACCTTC.

This clonotype has a count of ten or more. V usage is TRBV20-1 and J usage is TRBJ2-5; D is possibly TRBD1 or TRBD2 (5 bases each). The CDR3 loop spans 16 amino acids. Trimming left V 3 bases short and J 9 bases short, with 26 bases between. CDR1 is DFQATT, CDR2 SNEGSKA, per germline (reference sequence). CDR3: CSASSPITEGFEPQYF. CDR3 sequence (DNA): TGCAGTGCTAGTTCCCCCATCACAGAGGGGTTCGAGCCCCAGTACTTC.

This clonotype was recorded many times. CDR3 sequence: CASSLGGAGEQFF. For the CDR3, the DNA is TGTGCCAGCAGCTTGGGAGGGGCGGGTGAGCAGTTCTTC. The J gene is TRBJ2-1, the V gene TRBV5-6; perhaps D is TRBD1 or TRBD2 (5 bases each). Germline lookup yields CDR1 SGHDT and CDR2 YYEEEE. V lost 0 bases, J lost 9 bases, and 10 bases lay in between. This CDR3 spans 13 amino acids. The full variable domain, completed using reference TRBV5-6 and TRBJ2-1, is DAGVTQSPTHLIKTRGQQVTLRCSPKSGHDTVSWYQQALGQGPQFIFQYYEEEERQRGNFPDRFSGHQFPNYSSELNVNALLLGDSALYLCASSLGGAGEQFFGPGTRLTVL.

The table lists this clonotype with many counts. The chain uses TRBV4-3 and TRBJ1-2, with D maybe TRBD1 (5 bases). The germline V and J ends were trimmed by 5 bases and 4 bases, with 14 bases remaining between them. CDR1 is LGHNA and CDR2 is YSLEER in the germline V gene. The CDR3 is made up of 14 amino acids. CDR3 nucleotides: TGCGCCAGCAGCGAGAGACAGACGATCTATGGCTACACCTTC. Amino acids: CASSERQTIYGYTF.

This clonotype was seen at least ten times. The chain combines TRBV20-1 with TRBJ2-4; D is perhaps TRBD2 (6 bases). The germline V gene encodes CDR1 DFQATT and CDR2 SNEGSKA (reference sequence). V dropped 8 bases and J dropped 2 bases, with 13 bases sitting between them. The CDR3 consists of 13 residues. The chain's CDR3 is CSPLGGPKNIQYF. In DNA form, the CDR3 reads TGCAGTCCCCTCGGGGGTCCCAAAAACATTCAGTACTTC.

This clonotype was seen repeatedly, ten times or more. The rearrangement uses TRBV5-1 and TRBJ1-1; the match to TRBD1 covers 9 bases. Germline V gene sequence: CDR1 SGHRS, CDR2 YFSETQ. After removal of 4 bases from V and 12 bases from J, the junction contained 13 bases not matched to a gene. The CDR3 length is 14 residues. CDR3 sequence (DNA): TGCGCCAGCAGCGATTCCTGGGATGGGACAGGGACTTTCTTT. Amino acid sequence: CASSDSWDGTGTFF.

The table lists this clonotype with many counts. This chain links TRBV11-2 with TRBJ2-2, with a tentative D call TRBD1 (6 bases). The germline CDR1 and CDR2 sequences are SGHAT and FQNNGV. Trimming took 5 bases from V and 2 from J, leaving 15 bases between them. CDR3 length: 16 amino acids. The CDR3 DNA sequence: TGTGCCAGCAGCCATATGGGACATACAAACACCGGGGAGCTGTTTTTT. Amino acid sequence: CASSHMGHTNTGELFF. Combining the CDR3 with reference TRBV11-2 and TRBJ2-2 gives the whole variable domain EAGVAQSPRYKIIEKRQSVAFWCNPISGHATLYWYQQILGQGPKLLIQFQNNGVVDDSQLPKDRFSAERLKGVDSTLKIQPAKLEDSAVYLCASSHMGHTNTGELFFGEGSRLTVL.

This clonotype was recorded at least ten times. This chain joins TRBV7-9 and TRBJ1-1; D ambiguous. V was cut by 0 bases and J by 1 base, with 6 bases left in between. CDR1 and CDR2 (germline): SEHNR, FQNEAQ (reference sequence). The CDR3 totals 14 residues. The CDR3 here is CASSLARTNTEAFF. The CDR3 coding sequence is TGTGCCAGCAGCTTAGCGCGGACGAACACTGAAGCTTTCTTT.

This clonotype was detected many times. This chain joins TRBV5-1 and TRBJ1-1, with TRBD1 identical over 7 bases. CDR3 length: 15 residues. V gave up 2 bases and J gave up 5 bases; unmatched junction bases: 9. CDR1 is SGHRS, CDR2 YFSETQ, per germline. In nucleotides, the CDR3 is TGCGCCAGCAGCTTAATTATTACAGGGGAAACTGAAGCTTTCTTT. It is translated as CASSLIITGETEAFF.

This clonotype was picked up many times. V is TRBV6-5 and J is TRBJ1-2, with 7 bases aligning to TRBD1. From germline, CDR1 is MNHEY and CDR2 SVGAGI. The CDR3 length is 14 residues. After removal of 2 bases from V and 4 bases from J, the junction contained 4 bases not matched to a gene. CDR3 DNA: TGTGCCAGCAGTTACGGGACAGCGGGCTATGGCTACACCTTC. Protein product: CASSYGTAGYGYTF.

This clonotype was counted ten times or more. Its ends do not fully match the called genes, so a read error is possible. The genes are TRBV12-3 or TRBV12-4 and TRBJ1-5; D unclear. The CDR3 runs 13 residues. CDR3 sequence: CASSFLNNQPQNF. In DNA, the CDR3 is TGTGCCAGCAGTTTCCTAAACAATCAGCCCCAGAATTTT.

This clonotype ranks as medium-sized (0.01 to 0.1%). The CDR3 region is CASSLGDQREQFF. CDR3 nucleotides: TGCGCCAGCAGCCTTGGGGACCAACGGGAGCAGTTCTTC. This chain uses TRBV5-1 with TRBJ2-1, with D perhaps assigned TRBD1 or TRBD2 (5 bases each). This CDR3 comprises 13 residues. Germline CDR1 SGHRS, CDR2 YFSETQ. Trimming removed 4 bases at V and 10 bases at J, with 15 bases between. The full variable domain, its missing parts supplied by reference TRBV5-1 and TRBJ2-1, is KAGVTQTPRYLIKTRGQQVTLSCSPISGHRSVSWYQQTPGQGLQFLFEYFSETQRNKGNFPGRFSGRQFSNSRSEMNVSTLELGDSALYLCASSLGDQREQFFGPGTRLTVL.

A remark on this clonotype: With a much larger clone just one base away, this may be a read error. The chain has TRBV5-1 and TRBJ1-1; no definite D call. CDR1 SGHRS and CDR2 YFSETQ come from the germline V gene. This CDR3 contains 12 residues. CDR3 amino acids: CANSSPPGGAFF. DNA of the CDR3: TGCGCCAACAGCTCTCCCCCCGGCGGAGCTTTCTTT. The full variable domain, in which reference TRBV5-1 and TRBJ1-1 provide the parts outside the CDR3, is KAGVTQTPRYLIKTRGQQVTLSCSPISGHRSVSWYQQTPGQGLQFLFEYFSETQRNKGNFPGRFSGRQFSNSRSEMNVSTLELGDSALYLCANSSPPGGAFFGQGTRLTVV.